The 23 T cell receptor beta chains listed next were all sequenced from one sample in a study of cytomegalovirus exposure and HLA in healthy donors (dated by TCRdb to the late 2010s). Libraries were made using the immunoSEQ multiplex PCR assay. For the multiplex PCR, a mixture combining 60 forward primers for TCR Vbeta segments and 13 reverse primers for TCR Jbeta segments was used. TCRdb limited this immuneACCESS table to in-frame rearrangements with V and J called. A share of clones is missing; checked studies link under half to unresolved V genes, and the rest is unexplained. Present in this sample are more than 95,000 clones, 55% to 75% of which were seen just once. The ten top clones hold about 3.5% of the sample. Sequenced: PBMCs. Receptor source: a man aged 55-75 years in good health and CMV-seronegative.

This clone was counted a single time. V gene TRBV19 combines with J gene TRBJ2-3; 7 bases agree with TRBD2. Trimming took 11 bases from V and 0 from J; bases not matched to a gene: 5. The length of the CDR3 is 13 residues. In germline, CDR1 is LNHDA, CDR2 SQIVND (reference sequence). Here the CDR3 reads CAEAGESTDTQYF. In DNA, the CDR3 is TGTGCCGAGGCGGGGGAGAGCACAGATACGCAGTATTTT.

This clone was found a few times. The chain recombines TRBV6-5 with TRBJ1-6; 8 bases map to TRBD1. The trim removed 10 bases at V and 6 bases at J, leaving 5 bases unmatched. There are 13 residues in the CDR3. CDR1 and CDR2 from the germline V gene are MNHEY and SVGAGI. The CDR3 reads CANSDRANSPLHF. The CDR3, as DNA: TGTGCCAACTCGGACAGGGCTAATTCACCCCTCCACTTT.

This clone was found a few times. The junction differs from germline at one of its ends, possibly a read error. CDR3 sequence reads: CASRLNMNTEAFF. The CDR3 bases are TGTGCCAGCAGGTTAAATATGAACACTGAAGCTTTCTTT. The chain joins TRBV7-3 to TRBJ1-1, with D unresolved. Germline V gene sequence: CDR1 SGHTA, CDR2 FQGTGA. CDR3 length equals 13 residues.

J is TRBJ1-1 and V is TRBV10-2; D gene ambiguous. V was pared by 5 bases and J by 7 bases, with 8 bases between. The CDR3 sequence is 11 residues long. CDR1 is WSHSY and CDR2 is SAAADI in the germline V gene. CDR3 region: CASSLRSEAFF. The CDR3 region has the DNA TGCGCCAGCAGTCTCCGTAGTGAAGCTTTCTTT.

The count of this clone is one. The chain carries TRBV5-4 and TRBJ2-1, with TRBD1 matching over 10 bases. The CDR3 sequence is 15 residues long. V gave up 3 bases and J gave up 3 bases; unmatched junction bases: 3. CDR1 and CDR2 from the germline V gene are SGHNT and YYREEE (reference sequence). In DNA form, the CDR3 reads TGTGCCAGCAGCTCGACAGGGGGCGACTACAATGAGCAGTTCTTC. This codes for CASSSTGGDYNEQFF.

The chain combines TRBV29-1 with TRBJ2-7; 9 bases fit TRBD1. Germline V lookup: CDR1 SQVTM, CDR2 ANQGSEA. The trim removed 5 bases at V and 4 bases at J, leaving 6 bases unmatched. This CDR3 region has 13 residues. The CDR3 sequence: CSVTRDRAYEQYF. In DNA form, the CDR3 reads TGCAGCGTTACGAGGGACAGGGCATACGAGCAGTACTTC.

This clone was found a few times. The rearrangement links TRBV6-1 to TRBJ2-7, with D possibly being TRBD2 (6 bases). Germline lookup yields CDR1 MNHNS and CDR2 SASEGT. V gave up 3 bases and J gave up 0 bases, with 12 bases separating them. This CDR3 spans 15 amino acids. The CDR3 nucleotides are TGTGCCAGCAGTGATCGGGACGGGAGCTCCTACGAGCAGTACTTC. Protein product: CASSDRDGSSYEQYF.

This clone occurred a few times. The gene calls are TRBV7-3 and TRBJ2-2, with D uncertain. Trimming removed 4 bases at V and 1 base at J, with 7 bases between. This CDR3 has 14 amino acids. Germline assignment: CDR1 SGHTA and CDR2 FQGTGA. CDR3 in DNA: TGTGCCAGCAGCTCCGACTTGAACACCGGGGAGCTGTTTTTT. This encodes CASSSDLNTGELFF.

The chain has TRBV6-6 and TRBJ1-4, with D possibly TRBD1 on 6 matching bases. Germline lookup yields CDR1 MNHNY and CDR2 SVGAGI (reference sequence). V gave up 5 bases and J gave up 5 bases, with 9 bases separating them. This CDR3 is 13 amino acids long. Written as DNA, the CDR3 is TGTGCCAGCAGTACAGGGATCAATGAAAAACTGTTTTTT. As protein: CASSTGINEKLFF.

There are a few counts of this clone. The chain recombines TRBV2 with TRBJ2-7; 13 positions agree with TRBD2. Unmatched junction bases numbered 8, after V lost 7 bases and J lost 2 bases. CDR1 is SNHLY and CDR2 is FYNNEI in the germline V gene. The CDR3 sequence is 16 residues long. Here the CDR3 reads CASTEGGLAGTYEQYF. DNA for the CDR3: TGTGCCAGCACCGAAGGGGGACTAGCGGGGACCTACGAGCAGTACTTC.

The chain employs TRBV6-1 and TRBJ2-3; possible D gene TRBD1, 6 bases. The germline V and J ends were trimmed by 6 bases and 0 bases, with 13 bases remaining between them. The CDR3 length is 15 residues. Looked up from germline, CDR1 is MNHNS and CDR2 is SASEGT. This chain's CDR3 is CASSKLGASTDTQYF. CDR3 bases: TGTGCCAGCAGCAAGTTGGGGGCCAGCACAGATACGCAGTATTTT.

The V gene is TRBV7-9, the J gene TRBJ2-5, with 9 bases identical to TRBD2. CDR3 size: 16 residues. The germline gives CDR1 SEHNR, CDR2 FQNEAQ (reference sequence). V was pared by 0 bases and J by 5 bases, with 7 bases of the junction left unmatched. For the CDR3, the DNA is TGTGCCAGCAGCTTAGCAGGCGGGAGGGCGCAGGAGACCCAGTACTTC. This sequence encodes CASSLAGGRAQETQYF.

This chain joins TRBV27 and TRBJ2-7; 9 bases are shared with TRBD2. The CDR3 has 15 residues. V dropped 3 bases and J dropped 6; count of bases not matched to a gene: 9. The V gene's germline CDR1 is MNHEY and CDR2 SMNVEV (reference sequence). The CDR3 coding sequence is TGTGCCAGCAGTTTGAGTTGGCTAGCGGGAACCGAGCAGTACTTC. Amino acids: CASSLSWLAGTEQYF.

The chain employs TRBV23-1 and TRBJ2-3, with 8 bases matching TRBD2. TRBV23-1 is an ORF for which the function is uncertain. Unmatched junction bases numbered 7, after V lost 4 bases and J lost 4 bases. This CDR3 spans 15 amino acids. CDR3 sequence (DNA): TGCGCCAGCAGTCGGAGCGGGAGTCCCCCAGATACGCAGTATTTT. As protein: CASSRSGSPPDTQYF.

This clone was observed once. In DNA form, the CDR3 reads TGTGCCAGCAGGACAGGCTTTAGCACAGATACGCAGTATTTT. Translating gives CASRTGFSTDTQYF. The rearrangement joins TRBV6-1 to TRBJ2-3, with a weak D call TRBD1 (6 bases). CDR1 MNHNS and CDR2 SASEGT come from the germline V gene. This CDR3 has 14 residues. V was trimmed by 6 bases and J by 0 bases, leaving 10 bases between them.

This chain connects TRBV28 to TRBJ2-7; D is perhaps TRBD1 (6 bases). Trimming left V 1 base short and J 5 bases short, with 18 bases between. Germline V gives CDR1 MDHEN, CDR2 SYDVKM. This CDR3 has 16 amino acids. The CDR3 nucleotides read TGTGCCAGCAGTTTATCCGCAGGGGCAGGGCCCGACGAGCAGTACTTC. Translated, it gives CASSLSAGAGPDEQYF.

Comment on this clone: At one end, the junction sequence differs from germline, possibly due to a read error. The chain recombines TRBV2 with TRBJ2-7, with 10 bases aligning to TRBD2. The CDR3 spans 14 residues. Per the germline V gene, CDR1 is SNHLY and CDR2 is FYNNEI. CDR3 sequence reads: CASTDTSGAYGQYF. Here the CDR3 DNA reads TGTGCCAGCACCGACACTAGCGGGGCCTACGGGCAGTACTTC.

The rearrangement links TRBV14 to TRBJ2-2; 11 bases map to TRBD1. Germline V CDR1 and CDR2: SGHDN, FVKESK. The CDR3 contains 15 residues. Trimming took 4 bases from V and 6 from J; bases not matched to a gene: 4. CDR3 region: CASSRGQGAAGELFF. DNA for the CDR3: TGTGCCAGCAGCCGAGGACAGGGGGCCGCCGGGGAGCTGTTTTTT. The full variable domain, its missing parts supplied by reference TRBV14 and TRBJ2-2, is EAGVTQFPSHSVIEKGQTVTLRCDPISGHDNLYWYRRVMGKEIKFLLHFVKESKQDESGMPNNRFLAERTGGTYSTLKVQPAELEDSGVYFCASSRGQGAAGELFFGEGSRLTVL.

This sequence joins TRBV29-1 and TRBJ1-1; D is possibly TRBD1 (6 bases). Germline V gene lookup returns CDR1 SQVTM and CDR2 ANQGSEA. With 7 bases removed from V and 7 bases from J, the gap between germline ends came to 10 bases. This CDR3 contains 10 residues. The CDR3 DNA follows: TGCAGCGCACAGGGTTTTGAAGCTTTCTTT. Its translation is CSAQGFEAFF. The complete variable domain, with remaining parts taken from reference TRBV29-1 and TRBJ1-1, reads SAVISQKPSRDICQRGTSLTIQCQVDSQVTMMFWYRQQPGQSLTLIATANQGSEATYESGFVIDKFPISRPNLTFSTLTVSNMSPEDSSIYLCSAQGFEAFFGQGTRLTVV.

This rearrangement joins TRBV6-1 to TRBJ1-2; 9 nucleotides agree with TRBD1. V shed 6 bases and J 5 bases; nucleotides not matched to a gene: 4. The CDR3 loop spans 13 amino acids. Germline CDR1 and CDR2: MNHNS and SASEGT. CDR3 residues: CASRYGTGYGYTF. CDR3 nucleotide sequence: TGTGCCAGCAGATATGGGACAGGGTATGGCTACACCTTC.

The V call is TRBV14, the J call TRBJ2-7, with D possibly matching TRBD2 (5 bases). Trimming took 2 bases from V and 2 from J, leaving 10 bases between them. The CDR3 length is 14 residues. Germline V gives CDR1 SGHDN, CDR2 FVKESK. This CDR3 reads CASSQRLAAYEQYF. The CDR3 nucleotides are TGTGCCAGCAGCCAAAGGCTAGCCGCCTACGAGCAGTACTTC.

The CDR3 loop reads CASSVGDTVAQETQYF. CDR3 bases: TGTGCCAGCAGCGTAGGGGACACCGTCGCCCAAGAGACCCAGTACTTC. J is TRBJ2-5 and V is TRBV9; a weak D match, TRBD1 (6 bases). Looked up from germline, CDR1 is SGDLS and CDR2 is YYNGEE. V was cut by 0 bases and J by 1 base, with 13 bases left in between. The CDR3 runs 16 residues.

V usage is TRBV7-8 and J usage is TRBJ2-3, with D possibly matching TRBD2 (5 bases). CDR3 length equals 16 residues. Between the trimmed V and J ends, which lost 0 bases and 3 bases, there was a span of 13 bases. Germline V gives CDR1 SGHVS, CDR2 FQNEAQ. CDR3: CASSLARSSLTDTQYF. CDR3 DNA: TGTGCCAGCAGCTTAGCTAGGTCTAGCTTGACAGATACGCAGTATTTT.